These 23 T cell receptor beta chains share one sample of origin, sequenced in a study of T cells in Graves' hyperthyroidism and ophthalmopathy. TCR beta CDR3 regions were amplified from RNA. HTBI primers were employed in a first-round RT-PCR of the TCR CDR3. TCRdb re-called the multiplex PCR reads through MiXCR, storing one row per CDR3 protein. The table includes approximately 570,000 distinct CDR3 sequences, about 20% detected once. Sequencing was performed on blood. These receptors were collected from a middle-aged man with Graves' ophthalmopathy.

This clonotype was seen only a few times. The chain combines TRBV7-6 with TRBJ2-3; 10 nucleotides line up with TRBD2. This CDR3 is built from 15 residues. After removal of 5 bases from V and 7 bases from J, the junction contained 9 bases not matched to a gene. The germline V gene has CDR1 SGHVS and CDR2 FNYEAQ. The CDR3 region has the DNA TGTGCCAGCAGCCCGTCTAGCGGGAGAGAATATACGCAGTATTTT. Protein product: CASSPSSGREYTQYF.

J is TRBJ2-7 and V is TRBV5-6; D perhaps matches TRBD1 (6 bases). The ends were cut back, 7 bases at V and 2 bases at J, with 19 bases in the middle. In germline, CDR1 is SGHDT, CDR2 YYEEEE. This CDR3 has 15 residues. In DNA, the CDR3 is TGTGCCAGCGTCCCCCAGAGGGGGTCCCCCTACGAGCAGTACTTC. This codes for CASVPQRGSPYEQYF.

This chain links TRBV27 with TRBJ2-6; D perhaps matches TRBD2 (5 bases). Trimming shortened V by 5 bases and J by 7 bases, and 12 bases separated the two germline ends. This CDR3 contains 14 residues. Germline V gene data show CDR1 as MNHEY and CDR2 as SMNVEV (reference sequence). CDR3 region: CASSPLATANVLTF. As DNA, the CDR3 is TGTGCCAGCAGTCCTTTAGCGACCGCCAACGTCCTGACTTTC.

This clonotype was counted many times. V is TRBV7-8 and J is TRBJ2-3, with D perhaps matching TRBD1 (6 bases). The CDR3 runs to 15 residues. V lost 6 bases and J 1 base, leaving 14 bases between the germline ends. The germline CDR1 and CDR2 sequences are SGHVS and FQNEAQ. The CDR3 nucleotides read TGTGCCAGCAGTCCCAGGGGTTCTGGCACAGATACGCAGTATTTT. Translated, it gives CASSPRGSGTDTQYF.

This chain uses TRBV29-1 with TRBJ2-7; D unresolved. CDR3 size: 12 residues. Germline CDR1 SQVTM, CDR2 ANQGSEA. The V end lost 5 bases, the J end lost 5 bases, and 13 bases lay between the germline ends. This CDR3 reads CSVKNGIHEQYF. The CDR3 bases are TGCAGCGTTAAAAATGGGATCCACGAGCAGTACTTC.

The chain uses TRBV29-1 and TRBJ1-2; 10 nucleotides match TRBD1. Germline values: CDR1 SQVTM, CDR2 ANQGSEA. J lost 5 bases, V lost 7 bases, and 10 bases had no gene match. The CDR3 totals 14 residues. CDR3 sequence reads: CSASPPGQGYGYTF. DNA of the CDR3: TGCAGCGCCTCCCCTCCGGGACAGGGGTATGGCTACACCTTC.

This clonotype came up many times. The rearrangement links TRBV6-5 to TRBJ2-7, with a weak D call TRBD1 (6 bases). The CDR3 extends over 15 amino acids. The V and J ends lost 0 bases and 3 bases respectively, with 12 bases between them. Germline V CDR1 and CDR2: MNHEY, SVGAGI. The DNA of the CDR3 is TGTGCCAGCAGTTACTCGGTTCAGGGGAACTACGAGCAGTACTTC. Its translation: CASSYSVQGNYEQYF.

This clonotype was found many times. J is TRBJ1-1 and V is TRBV7-9; D remains ambiguous. The CDR3 runs to 16 residues. Germline V lookup: CDR1 SEHNR, CDR2 FQNEAQ (reference sequence). Trimming cost V 0 bases and J 3 bases, with 14 bases left between them. In DNA, the CDR3 is TGTGCCAGCAGCTTAGCGGTAAAGGTTGTTGACACTGAAGCTTTCTTT. It codes for CASSLAVKVVDTEAFF.

This clonotype occurred many times. V is TRBV3-1 and J is TRBJ1-4, with D possibly matching TRBD1 (5 bases). The CDR3 spans 13 residues. V was clipped by 4 bases and J by 5 bases, with 8 bases between them. Germline-derived CDR1 and CDR2 are LGHDT and YNNKEL (reference sequence). The CDR3 sequence: CASSRQLNEKLFF. The CDR3 DNA follows: TGTGCCAGCAGCCGACAGTTGAATGAAAAACTGTTTTTT.

The rearrangement links TRBV2 to TRBJ2-2; D is perhaps TRBD1 or TRBD2 (5 bases each). Looked up from germline, CDR1 is SNHLY and CDR2 is FYNNEI. V was shortened by 8 bases and J by 8 bases, with 15 bases between the two germline ends. The CDR3 sequence is 13 residues long. The CDR3 sequence: CASLGAYQGELFF. For the CDR3, the DNA is TGTGCCAGCCTCGGGGCCTATCAAGGGGAGCTGTTTTTT.

This clonotype was counted ten times or more. V gene TRBV12-3 or TRBV12-4 combines with J gene TRBJ1-2, with a tentative D call TRBD1 (5 bases). Trimming stripped 6 bases from V and 5 bases from J, with 10 bases between. The CDR3 is 12 amino acids. The CDR3 is CASRLGTYGYTF. CDR3 DNA: TGTGCCAGCAGGCTCGGGACTTATGGCTACACCTTC.

The rearrangement links TRBV2 to TRBJ2-7, with 10 bases that match TRBD1. The V segment lost 7 bases and the J segment 7 bases; nucleotides outside the gene matches: 10. This CDR3 region has 14 residues. The V gene's germline CDR1 is SNHLY and CDR2 FYNNEI. The CDR3, as DNA: TGTGCCAGCACAGGGACAGGGGAACTTGGGGAGCAGTACTTC. Protein sequence: CASTGTGELGEQYF.

J is TRBJ2-7 and V is TRBV10-3, with 11 bases matching TRBD1. CDR3 length: 13 amino acids. CDR1 is ENHRY, CDR2 SYGVKD, per germline. V lost 5 bases and J lost 6; bases outside the gene matches: 3. The CDR3: CAISPGTGGEQYF. The CDR3 coding sequence is TGTGCCATCAGTCCGGGGACAGGGGGCGAGCAGTACTTC.

The J gene is TRBJ2-1, the V gene TRBV7-9; perhaps TRBD2 as D (6 bases). V lost 7 bases and J lost 9, with 19 bases in between. CDR1 is SEHNR, CDR2 FQNEAQ, per germline (reference sequence). There are 14 residues in the CDR3. This chain's CDR3 is CASTPLGGISEQFF. The CDR3 DNA is TGTGCCAGCACCCCTCTCGGGGGAATCAGTGAGCAGTTCTTC.

Only a few counts were recorded for this clonotype. V gene TRBV5-1 combines with J gene TRBJ2-7; D possibly corresponds to TRBD1 (5 bases). This CDR3 comprises 15 residues. V was pared by 6 bases and J by 0 bases, with 16 bases between. The V gene's germline CDR1 is SGHRS and CDR2 YFSETQ. The CDR3 here is CASTPGPGYSYEQYF. The CDR3 DNA reads as TGCGCCAGCACTCCTGGGCCAGGGTACTCCTACGAGCAGTACTTC.

This sequence joins TRBV20-1 and TRBJ1-1, with D hard to call. This CDR3 is 13 amino acids long. Germline lookup yields CDR1 DFQATT and CDR2 SNEGSKA (reference sequence). CDR3 residues: CSVTPPTNTEAFF. DNA for the CDR3: TGCAGCGTTACACCACCGACGAACACTGAAGCTTTCTTT.

The chain joins TRBV18 to TRBJ2-1; TRBD2 matches 11 bases. J lost 10 bases, V lost 8 bases, and 10 bases had no gene match. The CDR3 is made up of 14 amino acids. Germline CDR1 reads KGHSH; CDR2 reads LQKENI. The CDR3 here is CASAASGRSQEQFF. The DNA for the CDR3 is TGTGCCAGCGCCGCTAGCGGGAGGTCCCAAGAGCAGTTCTTC.

In its sample, this clonotype was seen many times. The chain is built from TRBV2 and TRBJ1-1, with 8 bases matching TRBD1. The germline V gene has CDR1 SNHLY and CDR2 FYNNEI. The CDR3 has 10 amino acids. V dropped 6 bases and J dropped 10; count of bases not matched to a gene: 1. The chain's CDR3 is CASRGTGAFF. CDR3 DNA sequence: TGTGCCAGCAGGGGGACAGGAGCTTTCTTT.

This clonotype has a count of ten or more. The chain joins TRBV7-8 to TRBJ2-5; a weak D match, TRBD2 (5 bases). The germline gives CDR1 SGHVS, CDR2 FQNEAQ. The CDR3 spans 14 residues. Trimming took 3 bases from V and 2 from J, leaving 10 bases between them. Written as DNA, the CDR3 is TGTGCCAGCAGCTTTTTAGGGAGACAAGAGACCCAGTACTTC. Translation: CASSFLGRQETQYF.

This clonotype has only a few counts. This chain connects TRBV11-2 to TRBJ1-2, with 7 bases aligning to TRBD1. This CDR3 comprises 15 residues. Germline values: CDR1 SGHAT, CDR2 FQNNGV. J gave up 0 bases and V 4 bases, and 5 bases lay outside the gene matches. The CDR3 loop reads CASSSPGTANYGYTF. CDR3 DNA: TGTGCCAGCAGCTCGCCCGGGACAGCTAACTATGGCTACACCTTC.

The table lists this clonotype with many counts. The rearrangement links TRBV28 to TRBJ2-7; D is undetermined. The CDR3 is 12 amino acids. Trimming removed 4 bases at V and 0 bases at J, with 4 bases between. Germline V gene data show CDR1 as MDHEN and CDR2 as SYDVKM. CDR3: CASSSSSYEQYF. CDR3 nucleotides: TGTGCCAGCAGTTCAAGCTCCTACGAGCAGTACTTC.

This clonotype has only a few counts. The chain uses TRBV30 and TRBJ2-7; TRBD1 matches 12 bases. The CDR3 spans 14 residues. From germline, CDR1 is GTSNPN and CDR2 SVGIG (reference sequence). Losses at the gene ends were 3 bases for V and 7 bases for J; bases not matched to a gene: 7. The CDR3 region has the DNA TGTGCCTGGAGCACCGGGACAGGGGGCTGGGAGCAGTACTTC. Amino acids: CAWSTGTGGWEQYF. The variable domain in full, completed from reference TRBV30 and TRBJ2-7, reads SQTIHQWPATLVQPVGSPLSLECTVEGTSNPNLYWYRQAAGRGLQLLFYSVGIGQISSEVPQNLSASRPQDRQFILSSKKLLLSDSGFYLCAWSTGTGGWEQYFGPGTRLTVT.

This clonotype came up many times. The rearrangement joins TRBV28 to TRBJ2-7; 8 nucleotides align to TRBD2. This CDR3 has 14 amino acids. Germline trimming cut 7 bases from V and 6 bases from J; bases unmatched to any gene: 11. CDR1 is MDHEN, CDR2 SYDVKM, per germline. The chain's CDR3 is CASIPGAGVGEQYF. The DNA of the CDR3 is TGTGCCAGCATCCCGGGAGCGGGAGTTGGCGAGCAGTACTTC.